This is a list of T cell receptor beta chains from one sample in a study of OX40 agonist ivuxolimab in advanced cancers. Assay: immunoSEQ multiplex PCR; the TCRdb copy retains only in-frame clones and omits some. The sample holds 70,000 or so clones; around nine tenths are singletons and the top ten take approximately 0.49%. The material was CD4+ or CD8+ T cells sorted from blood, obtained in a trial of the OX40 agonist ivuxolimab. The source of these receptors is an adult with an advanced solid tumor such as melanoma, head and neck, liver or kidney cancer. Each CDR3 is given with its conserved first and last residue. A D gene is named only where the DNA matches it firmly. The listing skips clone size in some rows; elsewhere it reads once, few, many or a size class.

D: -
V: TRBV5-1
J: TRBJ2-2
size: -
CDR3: CAARGAYDTGELFF
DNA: TGCGCGGCTCGGGGGGCTTATGACACCGGGGAGCTGTTTTTT

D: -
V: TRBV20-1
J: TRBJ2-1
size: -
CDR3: CSAESYNEQFF
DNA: TGCAGTGCGGAATCCTACAATGAGCAGTTCTTC

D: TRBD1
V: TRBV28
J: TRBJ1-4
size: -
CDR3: CASSKTGVAEKLFF
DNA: TGTGCCAGCAGCAAGACAGGGGTCGCTGAAAAACTGTTTTTT

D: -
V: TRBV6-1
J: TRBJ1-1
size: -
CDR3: CASAVDTEAFF
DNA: TGTGCCAGCGCAGTGGACACTGAAGCTTTCTTT

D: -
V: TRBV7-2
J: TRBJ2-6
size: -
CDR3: CASSWVGSSSGANVLTF
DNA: TGTGCCAGCAGCTGGGTGGGGTCTAGCTCTGGGGCCAACGTCCTGACTTTC

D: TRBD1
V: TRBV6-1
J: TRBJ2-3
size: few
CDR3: CASNAQGKTDTQYF
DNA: TGTGCCAGCAACGCACAGGGGAAGACAGATACGCAGTATTTT

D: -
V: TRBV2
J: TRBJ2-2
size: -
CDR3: CASTPLVNTGELFF
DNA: TGTGCCAGCACCCCGTTAGTGAACACCGGGGAGCTGTTTTTT

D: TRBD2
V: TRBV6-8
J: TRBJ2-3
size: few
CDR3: CAGSGSGSPPQYF
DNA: TGTGCCGGAAGCGGGAGCGGCTCCCCACCCCAGTATTTT

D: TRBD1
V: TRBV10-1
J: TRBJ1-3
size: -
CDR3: CASSFWSRTGVSGNTIYF
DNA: TGCGCCAGCAGCTTTTGGTCCCGGACAGGAGTCTCTGGAAACACCATATATTTT

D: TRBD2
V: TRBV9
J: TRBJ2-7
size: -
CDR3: CASSVLGGELTDEQYF
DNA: TGTGCCAGCAGCGTCCTTGGGGGGGAGCTGACGGACGAGCAGTACTTC

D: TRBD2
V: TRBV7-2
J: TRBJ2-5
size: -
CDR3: CASSTQAPGGETQYF
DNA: TGTGCCAGCAGTACACAGGCACCCGGGGGGGAGACCCAGTACTTC

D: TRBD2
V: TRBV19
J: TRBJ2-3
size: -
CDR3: CASSIGTSGRGTDTQYF
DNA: TGTGCCAGTAGTATTGGGACTAGCGGGAGAGGGACAGATACGCAGTATTTT

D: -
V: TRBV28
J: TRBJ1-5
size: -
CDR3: CASTLTRDSNQPQHF
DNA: TGTGCCAGCACCTTGACAAGAGATAGCAATCAGCCCCAGCATTTT

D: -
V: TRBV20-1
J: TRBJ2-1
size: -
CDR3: CSARGQGEQFF
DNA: TGCAGTGCTCGGGGGCAAGGTGAGCAGTTCTTC

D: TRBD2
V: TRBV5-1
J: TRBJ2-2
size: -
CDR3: CASSGGQNTGELFF
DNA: TGCGCCAGCTCGGGAGGACAAAACACCGGGGAGCTGTTTTTT

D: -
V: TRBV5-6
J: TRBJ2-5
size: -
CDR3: CASSPKPGEGTQYF
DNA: TGTGCCAGCAGCCCCAAGCCAGGCGAGGGGACCCAGTACTTC

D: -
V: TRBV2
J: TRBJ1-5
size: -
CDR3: CASRQYSNQPQHF
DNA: TGTGCCAGCAGGCAGTATAGCAATCAGCCCCAGCATTTT

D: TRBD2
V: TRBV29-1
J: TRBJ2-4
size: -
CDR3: CSVGTRNIQYF
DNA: TGCAGCGTTGGGACTAGGAACATTCAGTACTTC

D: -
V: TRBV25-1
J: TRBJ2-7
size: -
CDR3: CASSEFRGEQYF
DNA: TGTGCCAGCAGTGAATTCAGGGGCGAGCAGTACTTC

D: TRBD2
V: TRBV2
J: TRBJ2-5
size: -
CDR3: CASSEPAGGLETQYF
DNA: TGTGCCAGCAGTGAACCAGCGGGAGGTCTAGAGACCCAGTACTTC

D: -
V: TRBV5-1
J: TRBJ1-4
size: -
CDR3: CATGQGAGAEKLFF
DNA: TGCGCCACCGGGCAGGGCGCCGGTGCGGAAAAACTGTTTTTT

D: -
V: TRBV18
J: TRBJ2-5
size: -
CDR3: CASSPPITSDGWDFQETQYF
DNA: TGTGCCAGCTCACCACCTATCACGTCGGATGGATGGGATTTTCAAGAGACCCAGTACTTC

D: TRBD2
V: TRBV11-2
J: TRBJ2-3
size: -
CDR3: CASSPRTSGRADTQYF
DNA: TGTGCCAGCAGCCCTCGGACTAGCGGGAGAGCAGATACGCAGTATTTT

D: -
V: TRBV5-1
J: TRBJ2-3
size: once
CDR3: CASRHGAVDTQYF
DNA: TGCGCCAGCAGGCACGGGGCTGTCGATACGCAGTATTTT

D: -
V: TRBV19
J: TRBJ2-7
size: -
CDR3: CASSIRAGTYEQYF
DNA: TGTGCCAGTAGTATACGTGCAGGTACCTACGAGCAGTACTTC

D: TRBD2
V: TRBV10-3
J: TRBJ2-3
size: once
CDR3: CAIAGAGGADTQYF
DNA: TGTGCCATCGCGGGAGCGGGGGGGGCAGATACGCAGTATTTT

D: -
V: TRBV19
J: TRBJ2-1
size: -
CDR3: CASSSLAGFYNEQFF
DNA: TGTGCCAGTAGTTCCCTGGCGGGGTTTTACAATGAGCAGTTCTTC

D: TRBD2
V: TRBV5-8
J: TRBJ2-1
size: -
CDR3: CASSLTLSGRLYNEQFF
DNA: TGTGCCAGCAGCTTAACCCTTAGCGGGAGACTTTACAATGAGCAGTTCTTC

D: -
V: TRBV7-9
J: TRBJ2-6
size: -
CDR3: CASSLAAGANVLTF
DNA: TGTGCCAGCAGCTTAGCCGCTGGGGCCAACGTCCTGACTTTC

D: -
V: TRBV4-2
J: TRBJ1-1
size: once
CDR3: CASSQRRVGNTEAFF
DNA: TGTGCCAGCAGCCAACGCCGGGTGGGGAACACTGAAGCTTTCTTT

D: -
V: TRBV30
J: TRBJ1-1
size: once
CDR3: CACPGWNLNTEAFF
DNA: TGTGCCTGCCCGGGGTGGAATTTGAACACTGAAGCTTTCTTT

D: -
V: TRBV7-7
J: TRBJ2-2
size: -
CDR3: CASSINTGELFF
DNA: TGTGCTAGCAGCATCAACACCGGGGAGCTGTTTTTT

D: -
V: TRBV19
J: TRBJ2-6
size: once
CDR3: CASSTPLGPYSGANVLTF
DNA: TGTGCCAGTAGTACCCCCTTGGGACCCTACTCTGGGGCCAACGTCCTGACTTTC

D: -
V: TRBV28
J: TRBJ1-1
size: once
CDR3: CASSLAEMILMNTEAFF
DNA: TGTGCCAGCAGTTTAGCAGAGATGATCCTTATGAACACTGAAGCTTTCTTT

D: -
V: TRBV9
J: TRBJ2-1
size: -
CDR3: CASSARVTYNEQFF
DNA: TGTGCCAGCAGCGCGCGGGTTACCTACAATGAGCAGTTCTTC

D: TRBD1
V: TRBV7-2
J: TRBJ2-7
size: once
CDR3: CASSWSGTGSSYEQYF
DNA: TGTGCCAGCAGCTGGTCCGGGACAGGTAGCTCCTACGAGCAGTACTTC

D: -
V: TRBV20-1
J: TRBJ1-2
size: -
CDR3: CSTQRGGGYTF
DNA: TGCAGTACTCAGCGGGGGGGTGGCTACACCTTC

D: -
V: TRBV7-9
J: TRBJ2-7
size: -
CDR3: CASSFAGTYEQYF
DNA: TGTGCCAGCAGCTTCGCGGGAACCTACGAGCAGTACTTC

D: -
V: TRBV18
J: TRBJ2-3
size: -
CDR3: CASSPGTDTQYF
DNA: TGTGCCAGCTCACCAGGCACAGATACGCAGTATTTT

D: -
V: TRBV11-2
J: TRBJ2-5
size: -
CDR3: CASSLQGLETQYF
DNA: TGTGCCAGCAGCCTACAGGGTTTAGAGACCCAGTACTTC

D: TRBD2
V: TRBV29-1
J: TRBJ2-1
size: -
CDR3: CSAGTSGNAYNEQFF
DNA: TGCAGCGCCGGGACTAGCGGGAATGCCTACAATGAGCAGTTCTTC

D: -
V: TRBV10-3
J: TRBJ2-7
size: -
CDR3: CAIGGRGNEQYF
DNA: TGTGCCATCGGAGGTAGAGGGAACGAGCAGTACTTC

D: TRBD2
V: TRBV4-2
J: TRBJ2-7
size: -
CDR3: CASSQGTGTRIYEQYF
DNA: TGTGCCAGCAGCCAGGGAACCGGGACTAGGATCTACGAGCAGTACTTC

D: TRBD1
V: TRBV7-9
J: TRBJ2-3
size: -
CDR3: CASSLGDRATDTQYF
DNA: TGTGCCAGCAGCTTAGGGGACAGGGCCACAGATACGCAGTATTTT

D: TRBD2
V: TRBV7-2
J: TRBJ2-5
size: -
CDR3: CASSGRTSGRVETQYF
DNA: TGTGCCAGCAGCGGGAGGACTAGCGGGAGGGTAGAGACCCAGTACTTC

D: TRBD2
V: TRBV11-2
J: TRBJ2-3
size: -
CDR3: CASSLGGSSGRRTDTQYF
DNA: TGTGCCAGCAGCTTAGGAGGTTCTAGCGGGAGGCGCACAGATACGCAGTATTTT

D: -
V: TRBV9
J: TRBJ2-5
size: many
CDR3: CASSVTGAAETQYF
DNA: TGTGCCAGCAGCGTTACGGGAGCTGCGGAGACCCAGTACTTC

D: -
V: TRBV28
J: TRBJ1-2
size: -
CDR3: CASRLNYGYTF
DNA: TGTGCCAGCAGGTTAAACTATGGCTACACCTTC

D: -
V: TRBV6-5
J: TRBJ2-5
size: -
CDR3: CASSRQVGETQYF
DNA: TGTGCCAGCAGCAGACAGGTGGGGGAGACCCAGTACTTC

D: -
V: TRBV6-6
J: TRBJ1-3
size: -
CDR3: CASSRPQKGSGNTIYF
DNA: TGTGCCAGCAGTCGACCCCAAAAGGGCTCTGGAAACACCATATATTTT

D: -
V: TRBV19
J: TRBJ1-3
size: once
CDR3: CASSGLQGSDHGNTIYF
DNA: TGTGCCAGTAGTGGTCTTCAGGGAAGCGATCATGGAAACACCATATATTTT

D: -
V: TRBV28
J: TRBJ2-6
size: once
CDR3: CASSFSGFLSGANVLTF
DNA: TGTGCCAGCAGTTTCTCAGGGTTCCTCTCTGGGGCCAACGTCCTGACTTTC

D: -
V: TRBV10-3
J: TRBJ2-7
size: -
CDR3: CAITQRGGRAVNEQYF
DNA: TGTGCCATCACCCAGAGAGGGGGGAGGGCCGTTAACGAGCAGTACTTC

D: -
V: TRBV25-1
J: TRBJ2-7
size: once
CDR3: CASSEFRGTFEQYF
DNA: TGTGCCAGCAGTGAATTCCGCGGGACTTTCGAGCAGTACTTC

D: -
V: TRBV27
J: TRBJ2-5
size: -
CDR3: CASSLSKGVGRTQYF
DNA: TGTGCCAGCAGTTTATCGAAGGGGGTGGGGCGGACCCAGTACTTC

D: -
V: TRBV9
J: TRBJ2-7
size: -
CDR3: CASSPRPGTYEQYF
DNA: TGTGCCAGCAGCCCACGACCGGGAACCTACGAGCAGTACTTC